A selection of T cell receptor beta chains follows, all from one sample in a study of shared clonotypes between healthy human individuals. Here immunoSEQ multiplex PCR was the method, and the copy in TCRdb shows in-frame clones only, minus some. The data hold about 2.3 million clones, with 80% to 95% observed a single time. Source material: naive CD4+ T cells from PBMCs. These receptors were obtained from a man younger than 35 in good health. Some clones in this sample may be carry-over from other donors' samples. Each CDR3 is given with its conserved first and last residue. The D gene is left open where the match is weak. Clone size appears in some rows only: once, few, many, or a class for an expanded clone.

TRBV28,TRBJ1-5,-,TRBD1,CASNHRGNLDQPQHF,TGTGCCAGCAACCACAGGGGGAATTTAGATCAGCCCCAGCATTTT
TRBV5-1,TRBJ2-1,once,TRBD1,CASSLGGGLIYNEQFF,TGCGCCAGCAGCTTGGGAGGGGGCTTAATCTACAATGAGCAGTTCTTC
TRBV10-3,TRBJ1-1,few,-,CAIRSGHEAFF,TGTGCCATCAGATCGGGACATGAAGCTTTCTTT
TRBV5-5,TRBJ1-2,-,TRBD1,CASSEDRVNYGYTF,TGTGCCAGCAGCGAAGACAGGGTTAACTATGGCTACACCTTC
TRBV5-5,TRBJ2-2,-,-,CASSLARIVTGELFF,TGTGCCAGCAGCCTAGCAAGGATCGTAACCGGGGAGCTGTTTTTT
TRBV5-1,TRBJ2-5,-,TRBD2,CASSFFLAGGGETQYF,TGCGCCAGCAGCTTTTTCCTAGCGGGAGGAGGGGAGACCCAGTACTTC
TRBV28,TRBJ2-1,-,-,CASSLLGRGGFGNEQFF,TGTGCCAGCAGTTTATTGGGTAGGGGCGGGTTCGGCAATGAGCAGTTCTTC
TRBV5-4,TRBJ2-3,-,-,CASSLKQGQVDTQYF,TGTGCCAGCAGCTTGAAGCAGGGCCAGGTGGATACGCAGTATTTT
TRBV9,TRBJ2-7,-,-,CASSVAVGSSYEQYF,TGTGCCAGCAGCGTAGCGGTTGGGAGCTCCTACGAGCAGTACTTC
TRBV5-1,TRBJ2-7,-,TRBD1,CASSLGQGEYEQYF,TGCGCCAGCAGCTTAGGACAGGGGGAATACGAGCAGTACTTC
TRBV28,TRBJ2-7,-,-,CATRGGPYEQYF,TGTGCCACCAGGGGGGGTCCCTACGAGCAGTACTTC
TRBV27,TRBJ1-3,-,-,CASRGMGFGNTIYF,TGTGCCAGCAGGGGAATGGGGTTCGGAAACACCATATATTTT
TRBV21-1,TRBJ1-2,few,-,CASSKGRSHYSYGYTF,TGTGCCAGCAGCAAAGGTAGGTCACACTACAGCTATGGCTACACCTTC
TRBV10-1,TRBJ2-7,-,TRBD1,CASSDGDRGHYEQYF,TGCGCCAGCAGTGACGGGGACAGGGGGCACTACGAGCAGTACTTC
TRBV6-6,TRBJ2-1,-,TRBD1,CASSKPGTGINEQFF,TGTGCCAGCAGTAAACCCGGGACAGGGATCAATGAGCAGTTCTTC
TRBV7-6,TRBJ1-2,-,-,CASSLSRDYGYTF,TGTGCCAGCAGCTTAAGCAGGGACTATGGCTACACCTTC
TRBV28,TRBJ2-3,-,TRBD2,CASASGSTDTQYF,TGTGCCAGTGCTAGCGGCAGCACAGATACGCAGTATTTT
TRBV28,TRBJ1-1,few,-,CASSRGGMGTEAFF,TGTGCCAGCAGCCGCGGGGGAATGGGCACTGAAGCTTTCTTT
TRBV4-1,TRBJ2-3,-,-,CASRSSTDTQYF,TGCGCCAGTCGATCCAGCACAGATACGCAGTATTTT
TRBV30,TRBJ2-5,-,TRBD2,CAWSVGLAGAETQYF,TGTGCCTGGAGTGTAGGGCTAGCGGGAGCGGAGACCCAGTACTTC
TRBV6-4,TRBJ1-1,-,-,CASTTQKGGDTEAFF,TGTGCCAGCACAACTCAGAAAGGGGGGGACACTGAAGCTTTCTTT
TRBV12-5,TRBJ1-1,-,TRBD1,CASGFSGGKAFF,TGTGCTAGTGGTTTTTCAGGGGGCAAAGCTTTCTTT
TRBV16,TRBJ1-5,-,-,CASSRDNQPQHF,TGTGCCAGCAGCAGGGACAATCAGCCCCAGCATTTT
TRBV6-6,TRBJ2-7,-,TRBD2,CASRPGTSGSYEQYF,TGTGCCAGCAGACCCGGGACTAGCGGGAGTTATGAGCAGTACTTC
TRBV2,TRBJ2-3,-,TRBD1,CASRYRTGWVRDTQYF,TGTGCCAGCAGATACAGGACAGGGTGGGTACGAGATACGCAGTATTTT
TRBV5-1,TRBJ1-2,-,-,CASSLGTRRAGYTF,TGCGCCAGCAGCCTGGGGACAAGACGCGCGGGCTACACCTTC
TRBV10-1,TRBJ1-3,-,TRBD1,CASSRGQSLSATIYF,TGCGCCAGCTCGAGGGGACAGTCGCTGAGTGCCACCATATATTTT
TRBV5-4,TRBJ1-4,-,TRBD1,CASSLYGTEEKLFF,TGTGCCAGCAGCCTTTACGGGACAGAGGAAAAACTGTTTTTT
TRBV29-1,TRBJ2-1,-,-,CSVEVGEQFF,TGCAGCGTTGAAGTAGGTGAGCAGTTCTTC
TRBV7-2,TRBJ2-7,-,-,CASSRDQAPLEKQYF,TGTGCCAGCAGCCGGGACCAGGCCCCTTTGGAGAAGCAGTACTTC
TRBV5-4,TRBJ2-5,-,TRBD2,CASSSRTSGRHQETQYF,TGTGCCAGCAGCTCACGGACTAGCGGGAGACACCAAGAGACCCAGTACTTC
TRBV20-1,TRBJ2-5,-,TRBD1,CSEAGGETQYF,TGCAGTGAAGCAGGGGGTGAAACCCAGTACTTC
TRBV5-4,TRBJ2-7,-,-,CASSATLHEQYF,TGTGCCAGCAGCGCCACCCTCCACGAGCAGTACTTC
TRBV6-1,TRBJ1-1,-,-,CASSAQLPNTEAFF,TGTGCCAGCAGTGCACAGCTCCCGAACACTGAAGCTTTCTTT
TRBV4-3,TRBJ1-5,once,-,CASSPRAFDQPQHF,TGCGCCAGCAGCCCCCGAGCGTTCGATCAGCCCCAGCATTTT
TRBV19,TRBJ2-1,-,-,CASSPTDEAYNEQFF,TGTGCCAGTAGTCCGACAGATGAAGCCTACAATGAGCAGTTCTTC
TRBV14,TRBJ2-5,-,-,CASSQDWGVSQETQYF,TGTGCCAGCAGCCAAGATTGGGGTGTATCCCAAGAGACCCAGTACTTC
TRBV7-2,TRBJ2-7,-,TRBD2,CASSRGLAGSSYEQYF,TGTGCCAGCAGTCGGGGACTAGCGGGAAGTTCCTACGAGCAGTACTTC
TRBV28,TRBJ2-7,-,TRBD2,CASSFSGGEQYF,TGTGCCAGCAGTTTTTCGGGGGGCGAGCAGTACTTC
TRBV19,TRBJ1-2,-,-,CASSTQGQIYYGYTF,TGTGCCAGTAGTACCCAGGGGCAGATATACTATGGCTACACCTTC
TRBV2,TRBJ1-1,-,-,CASSEEYTEAFF,TGTGCCAGCAGTGAAGAGTACACTGAAGCTTTCTTT
TRBV7-3,TRBJ1-5,-,-,CASSFNSNQPQHF,TGTGCCAGCAGCTTTAATAGCAATCAGCCCCAGCATTTT
TRBV6-6,TRBJ2-2,-,-,CASSYSLFQDAGELFF,TGTGCCAGCAGTTACTCTCTGTTCCAGGACGCCGGGGAGCTGTTTTTT
TRBV5-4,TRBJ2-3,-,-,CASSMIAATDTQYF,TGTGCCAGCAGCATGATAGCCGCCACAGATACGCAGTATTTT
TRBV6-5,TRBJ1-2,-,-,CASRTTGLNYGYTF,TGTGCCAGCAGGACGACAGGACTAAACTATGGCTACACCTTC
TRBV7-3,TRBJ2-2,few,-,CASSQGHLQWSGELFF,TGTGCCAGCAGCCAGGGACACCTACAATGGTCCGGGGAGCTGTTTTTT
TRBV27,TRBJ1-6,-,TRBD1,CATKQGAGSPLHF,TGTGCCACCAAGCAGGGGGCAGGATCACCCCTCCACTTT
TRBV27,TRBJ2-1,-,TRBD2,CASSQIRTSGTNNEQFF,TGTGCCAGCAGCCAGATCCGGACTAGCGGGACAAACAATGAGCAGTTCTTC
TRBV5-6,TRBJ2-7,-,-,CASAKDGSYEQYF,TGTGCCAGCGCAAAGGACGGATCCTACGAGCAGTACTTC
TRBV30,TRBJ2-1,-,-,CAWSDRSYNEQFF,TGTGCCTGGAGTGACAGATCCTACAATGAGCAGTTCTTC
TRBV11-2,TRBJ2-3,-,-,CASSSRDWGDTQYF,TGTGCCAGCAGCTCCCGGGACTGGGGGGATACGCAGTATTTT